The clone carrying this TCR beta chain was recorded a few times. Antigen: not known. This specimen comes from a study of vaccination and CD4 T cells after COVID-19. Overall study: The convalescents included six males and four females, and among them two were Hispanic while seven were Caucasian. A median of 101 days (range 35 to 161) separated diagnosis from post-COVID sampling.

Oncomine TCR Beta short-read sequencing was applied to DNA from cultured CD4+ T cells. In TCRdb, the PCR reads were re-called with MiXCR into one record per CDR3 protein. The table lists around 18,000 distinct CDR3 sequences, 53% of them singletons. Treatment given: roughly 10-day PBMC culture with coronavirus spike peptide pools or control peptides (ViraFEST assay). The V and J ends lost 3 bases and 3 bases, in that order; junction bases with no gene match: 12. CDR3 length: 17 amino acids. From germline, CDR1 is SGHAT and CDR2 FQNNGV. This TCR came from a human donor who had recovered from COVID-19. This chain connects TRBV11-2 to TRBJ2-5; 8 bases are a match to TRBD2. The sequencing here drew on CD4+ T cells from blood, cultured in vitro, taken before SARS-CoV-2 vaccination. The CDR3 nucleotides read TGTGCCAGCAGCTTCGGATTTGATACTAGCGGTAAAGAGACCCAGTACTTC. Amino acids: CASSFGFDTSGKETQYF.